This entry lists 26 T cell receptor beta chains sequenced from one sample in a study of T cell responses to AZD1222 COVID-19 vaccine. Using immunoSEQ multiplex PCR, the repertoire was profiled, and TCRdb retains in-frame clones only, with some absent. The profile shows roughly 150,000 clones, roughly 80% of them singletons. The starting material was peripheral blood, obtained on day 0 of AZD1222 vaccination. Receptors were obtained from an adult in good health.

This chain connects TRBV30 to TRBJ1-1, with D hard to call. Trimming removed 0 bases at V and 4 bases at J, with 12 bases between. The CDR3 has 14 residues. CDR1 and CDR2 (germline): GTSNPN, SVGIG (reference sequence). The CDR3 protein is CAWSVEGYRTEAFF. CDR3 sequence (DNA): TGTGCCTGGAGTGTAGAGGGATACCGCACTGAAGCTTTCTTT. The full variable domain, rest sourced from reference TRBV30 and TRBJ1-1, is SQTIHQWPATLVQPVGSPLSLECTVEGTSNPNLYWYRQAAGRGLQLLFYSVGIGQISSEVPQNLSASRPQDRQFILSSKKLLLSDSGFYLCAWSVEGYRTEAFFGQGTRLTVV.

This chain uses TRBV5-1 with TRBJ2-7; D might be TRBD1 or TRBD2, each matching 5 bases. Per germline, CDR1 SGHRS and CDR2 YFSETQ. This CDR3 has 15 residues. Trimming removed 0 bases at V and 6 bases at J, with 16 bases between. CDR3 sequence (DNA): TGCGCCAGCAGCTTGGCCGGTGGGGCCGGACTCGAGCAGTACTTC. Encoded protein: CASSLAGGAGLEQYF.

CDR3 residues: CASSLSGGEETQYF. In DNA form, the CDR3 reads TGCGCCAGCAGCTTGAGCGGGGGAGAGGAGACCCAGTACTTC. The V call is TRBV5-1, the J call TRBJ2-5; 8 nucleotides align to TRBD2. V lost 1 base, J lost 5 bases, and 4 bases stayed unmatched. The CDR3 is 14 amino acids. CDR1 is SGHRS and CDR2 is YFSETQ in the germline V gene. Supplemented by reference TRBV5-1 and TRBJ2-5, the full variable domain reads KAGVTQTPRYLIKTRGQQVTLSCSPISGHRSVSWYQQTPGQGLQFLFEYFSETQRNKGNFPGRFSGRQFSNSRSEMNVSTLELGDSALYLCASSLSGGEETQYFGPGTRLLVL.

The rearrangement uses TRBV5-1 and TRBJ1-2; D is ambiguous. Germline CDR1 reads SGHRS; CDR2 reads YFSETQ. The CDR3 spans 15 residues. V lost 0 bases and J 0 bases, leaving 9 bases between the germline ends. The CDR3 DNA sequence: TGCGCCAGCAGCTTGGGAATAAATGCTAACTATGGCTACACCTTC. This encodes CASSLGINANYGYTF.

The V and J genes are TRBV19 and TRBJ1-5, with D perhaps matching TRBD1 (5 bases). Per germline, CDR1 LNHDA and CDR2 SQIVND (reference sequence). This CDR3 spans 13 amino acids. The V gene lost 4 bases and the J gene lost 5 bases, with 9 bases spanning the gap. CDR3: CASSRGVHQPQHF. In DNA form, the CDR3 reads TGTGCCAGTAGTAGAGGGGTGCATCAGCCCCAGCATTTT.

V and J are TRBV19 and TRBJ1-1, with D perhaps matching TRBD1 (5 bases). The length of the CDR3 is 15 residues. Germline CDR1 is LNHDA and CDR2 is SQIVND (reference sequence). V dropped 3 bases and J dropped 2 bases, with 13 bases sitting between them. Written as DNA, the CDR3 is TGTGCCAGTAGTATTATGGGGGGAGGCAACACTGAAGCTTTCTTT. This codes for CASSIMGGGNTEAFF.

This sequence joins TRBV11-2 and TRBJ1-3; TRBD1 is a possible D gene (5 bases). The CDR3 runs 15 residues. V lost 5 bases and J lost 2, with 13 bases in between. Germline CDR1 reads SGHAT; CDR2 reads FQNNGV. CDR3 sequence: CASSPPGVAGNTIYF. The CDR3 DNA reads TGTGCCAGCAGCCCGCCGGGGGTCGCTGGAAACACCATATATTTT.

V and J are TRBV2 and TRBJ1-2, with D possibly being TRBD1 (6 bases). Germline values: CDR1 SNHLY, CDR2 FYNNEI. The CDR3 loop spans 17 amino acids. V gave up 4 bases and J gave up 0 bases, with 18 bases separating them. The CDR3 region has the DNA TGTGCCAGCAGTGGGGGGCCTCCGACCCGCTCTAACTATGGCTACACCTTC. Protein: CASSGGPPTRSNYGYTF.

This clone came up many times. This rearrangement joins TRBV24-1 to TRBJ2-2; D is possibly TRBD1 (6 bases). The CDR3 runs 14 residues. CDR1 is KGHDR, CDR2 SFDVKD, per germline. V lost 4 bases and J lost 3, with 8 bases in between. CDR3: CATSERTDTGELFF. CDR3 coding DNA: TGTGCCACCAGTGAGAGGACAGACACCGGGGAGCTGTTTTTT.

The J gene is TRBJ2-1, the V gene TRBV5-1, with TRBD2 matching over 11 bases. The V and J ends lost 6 bases and 8 bases, in that order; junction bases with no gene match: 10. Germline V gives CDR1 SGHRS, CDR2 YFSETQ. This CDR3 is built from 15 residues. The CDR3 bases are TGCGCCAGCACCTTTAGCGGGGGGGCCGGGGATGAGCAGTTCTTC. Translating it yields CASTFSGGAGDEQFF.

The chain combines TRBV19 with TRBJ1-2, with no clear D. CDR1 is LNHDA and CDR2 is SQIVND in the germline V gene (reference sequence). This CDR3 spans 14 amino acids. Trimming shortened V by 3 bases and J by 4 bases, and 12 bases separated the two germline ends. In nucleotides, the CDR3 is TGTGCCAGTAGTATCGGCGCCGCCCCCTATGGCTACACCTTC. Translated: CASSIGAAPYGYTF.

The genes are TRBV25-1 and TRBJ2-2; D assignment may be TRBD1 or TRBD2 (5 bases each). CDR1 and CDR2 (germline): MGHDK, SYGVNS. This CDR3 is built from 14 residues. The V end was cut by 7 bases, the J end by 1 base, with 10 bases between. In DNA, the CDR3 is TGTGCCAGCAAAGAGGGGAGGAACACCGGGGAGCTGTTTTTT. It codes for CASKEGRNTGELFF.

V is TRBV28 and J is TRBJ2-3; TRBD2 matches at 11 bases. This CDR3 has 15 amino acids. V lost 10 bases and J lost 2; bases outside the gene matches: 8. The germline V gene has CDR1 MDHEN and CDR2 SYDVKM. CDR3 nucleotide sequence: TGTGCCACCCGGGGACTAGCGGCCAACACAGATACGCAGTATTTT. This codes for CATRGLAANTDTQYF.

This clone is a singleton in its sample. The chain is built from TRBV5-8 and TRBJ1-1; 9 bases are a match to TRBD1. V shed 5 bases, J shed 1 base, and the junction held 9 bases outside the gene matches. CDR3 size: 16 residues. In germline, CDR1 is SGHTS, CDR2 YDEGEE. The DNA for the CDR3 is TGTGCCAGCAGAAAACCCCCGGGACAGGGGAACACTGAAGCTTTCTTT. It translates to CASRKPPGQGNTEAFF. Supplemented by reference TRBV5-8 and TRBJ1-1, the full variable domain reads EAGVTQSPTHLIKTRGQQATLRCSPISGHTSVYWYQQALGLGLQFLLWYDEGEERNRGNFPPRFSGRQFPNYSSELNVNALELEDSALYLCASRKPPGQGNTEAFFGQGTRLTVV.

The rearrangement links TRBV6-1 to TRBJ1-5; weak D call: TRBD1 (5 bases). The CDR3 has 15 amino acids. Germline CDR1 reads MNHNS; CDR2 reads SASEGT. Trimming took 3 bases from V and 6 from J, leaving 15 bases between them. CDR3 nucleotide sequence: TGTGCCAGCAGTGATTCCGCAGGGAACGGTCAGCCCCAGCATTTT. It is translated as CASSDSAGNGQPQHF.

This chain joins TRBV25-1 and TRBJ1-1; TRBD1 matches 7 bases. CDR1 is MGHDK and CDR2 is SYGVNS in the germline V gene. This CDR3 comprises 14 residues. V lost 4 bases and J lost 2; bases outside the gene matches: 4. CDR3 in amino acids: CASSAGTVNTEAFF. Here the CDR3 DNA reads TGTGCCAGCAGTGCCGGGACAGTAAACACTGAAGCTTTCTTT.

The V call is TRBV6-5, the J call TRBJ1-2; D is possibly TRBD1 (5 bases). The V gene's germline CDR1 is MNHEY and CDR2 SVGAGI. This CDR3 spans 13 amino acids. Trimming pared 11 bases from V and 2 bases from J, leaving 15 bases between. CDR3 bases: TGTGCCGCCGGGGGTATCGGGAACTATGGCTACACCTTC. Translated, it gives CAAGGIGNYGYTF.

This rearrangement joins TRBV6-6 to TRBJ1-5; D call uncertain. V was trimmed by 6 bases and J by 8 bases, leaving 14 bases between them. Germline V gene data show CDR1 as MNHNY and CDR2 as SVGAGI (reference sequence). The CDR3 runs 13 residues. CDR3 amino acids: CASSQDILEPQHF. The CDR3 DNA is TGTGCCAGCAGCCAAGACATCTTAGAGCCCCAGCATTTT.

This clone came up a few times. The J gene is TRBJ1-6, the V gene TRBV5-1; 11 nucleotides match TRBD1. Germline loops: CDR1 SGHRS, CDR2 YFSETQ. This CDR3 is built from 15 residues. Germline trimming cut 4 bases from V and 7 bases from J; bases unmatched to any gene: 4. CDR3 sequence: CASSGRTGGNSPLHF. The CDR3 bases are TGCGCCAGCAGCGGAAGGACAGGGGGCAATTCACCCCTCCACTTT.

The rearrangement joins TRBV6-6 to TRBJ1-2; D might be TRBD1 (5 bases). Trimming stripped 0 bases from V and 2 bases from J, with 13 bases between. Per the germline V gene, CDR1 is MNHNY and CDR2 is SVGAGI (reference sequence). This CDR3 has 16 residues. The CDR3 sequence: CASSYSNSGVNYGYTF. The CDR3 coding sequence is TGTGCCAGCAGTTACTCTAACTCGGGGGTAAACTATGGCTACACCTTC.

This rearrangement joins TRBV28 to TRBJ1-3; D unresolved. The V end was cut by 6 bases, the J end by 4 bases, with 7 bases between. Germline-derived CDR1 and CDR2 are MDHEN and SYDVKM. This CDR3 region has 12 residues. The CDR3 protein is CASRTQGNTIYF. The CDR3 nucleotides read TGTGCCAGCAGGACACAAGGAAACACCATATATTTT.

The chain has TRBV30 and TRBJ2-6, with no clear D. The CDR3 covers 13 residues. Germline V lookup: CDR1 GTSNPN, CDR2 SVGIG (reference sequence). V was trimmed by 0 bases and J by 2 bases, leaving 2 bases between them. Written as DNA, the CDR3 is TGTGCCTGGAGTGTACCTGGGGCCAACGTCCTGACTTTC. This sequence encodes CAWSVPGANVLTF.

On this clone: Other DNA sequences in this specimen translate into the identical CDR3. The chain carries TRBV11-2 and TRBJ1-2, with 7 bases identical to TRBD1. CDR3 size: 13 residues. V gave up 5 bases and J gave up 4 bases; unmatched junction bases: 4. Germline CDR1 is SGHAT and CDR2 is FQNNGV. Here the CDR3 DNA reads TGTGCCAGCAGCCCCGGGACAGCCTATGGCTACACCTTC. Encoded protein: CASSPGTAYGYTF.

The chain combines TRBV10-3 with TRBJ1-5; 11 positions agree with TRBD1. The CDR3 is made up of 18 amino acids. Germline V gene lookup returns CDR1 ENHRY and CDR2 SYGVKD. Unmatched junction bases numbered 10, after V lost 2 bases and J lost 4 bases. Written as DNA, the CDR3 is TGTGCCATCAGTGAGGGGACAGGGGGTATCATCCGGAATCAGCCCCAGCATTTT. It encodes CAISEGTGGIIRNQPQHF.

This clone was observed a handful of times. CDR3 sequence: CASSIRDTHTDTQYF. The CDR3 nucleotides read TGTGCCAGTAGTATAAGGGACACCCACACAGATACGCAGTATTTT. This chain connects TRBV19 to TRBJ2-3; possible D gene TRBD1, 6 bases. There are 15 residues in the CDR3. Germline V CDR1 and CDR2: LNHDA, SQIVND (reference sequence). V was clipped by 2 bases and J by 2 bases, with 11 bases between them. Variable domain in full (rest from reference TRBV19 and TRBJ2-3): DGGITQSPKYLFRKEGQNVTLSCEQNLNHDAMYWYRQDPGQGLRLIYYSQIVNDFQKGDIAEGYSVSREKKESFPLTVTSAQKNPTAFYLCASSIRDTHTDTQYFGPGTRLTVL.

The chain is built from TRBV12-5 and TRBJ1-2, with D uncertain. The germline gives CDR1 LGHNT, CDR2 FRNRAP. The V end was cut by 0 bases, the J end by 0 bases, with 11 bases between. CDR3 length: 16 amino acids. CDR3 residues: CASGLVQGPANYGYTF. The CDR3 DNA is TGTGCTAGTGGTTTGGTACAAGGGCCAGCTAACTATGGCTACACCTTC.